This TCR beta chain came from a study of control samples from healthy donors and cancer patients. Note on this clone: A junction boundary mismatches the germline segment, possibly from a read error.

Germline V gene data show CDR1 as MNHEY and CDR2 as SVGAGI. CDR3 length: 11 residues. Measured with immunoSEQ multiplex PCR; TCRdb has only the in-frame clones, and not every one. Here the sample table reports 150,000 to 200,000 clones. The sequence was collected from a woman in her thirties in good health. Sequencing was carried out using blood. This chain links TRBV6-5 with TRBJ2-7, with D unresolved. CDR3 DNA sequence: TGTGCCACCCTATCACTTATCCAGCTGCTCTTC. Amino acid sequence: CATLSLIQLLF.